A selection of T cell receptor beta chains follows, all from one sample in a study of technical replicates of blood from a handful of donors. TCRdb's copy holds only in-frame clones and misses some; the assay was immunoSEQ multiplex PCR. The repertoire holds 70,000 to 85,000 clones, with roughly nine tenths as singletons. The material sequenced was T cells isolated from PBMCs. These receptors came from a human donor in good health. CDR3s leave out the opening cysteine and the closing phenylalanine or tryptophan. Fields, in order: V gene, D gene, CDR3 protein. The D gene is left open where the match is weak.

TRBV5-4	TRBD1	ASSPMGQGRTDTQY
TRBV11-3	-	ASSLDNRSEQF
TRBV28	TRBD2	ASKMVAGHNEQF
TRBV6-1	-	ASHPRVFVGNTIY
TRBV5-4	TRBD1	ASSLSGTGDYEQY
TRBV30	-	AWSLRDTSLYGYT
TRBV7-8	-	ASSPRPGEQY
TRBV6-5	-	ASSYSRGTTEAF
TRBV15	-	ATSRGWGDFSNQPQH
TRBV6-5	TRBD1	ASSPASTGNYGYT
TRBV7-9	-	ASSLGGQETQY
TRBV28	-	ASSPLSYNEQF
TRBV7-7	TRBD1	ASSLRQGRDYGYT
TRBV5-4	TRBD1	ASSSQGAGANVLT
TRBV9	TRBD1	ASSSSGTEYNEQF
TRBV7-9	TRBD2	ASSLIVGGGRALGEQY
TRBV5-1	-	ASSLAGVSPLH
TRBV9	-	ASSVLARANTEAF
TRBV2	TRBD1	ASRNRGGYGYT
TRBV19	TRBD1	ASQDRRLEQPQH
TRBV5-8	-	ASSLNRRSNYGYT
TRBV7-9	-	ASSLRGGPYNEQF
TRBV19	TRBD1	ASTFRAGGGDYEQY
TRBV27	-	ASSFLVFGRGRTGELF
TRBV6-5	-	ASSYGTHYSYEQY
TRBV5-1	TRBD2	ASSTAGGPEQY
TRBV7-7	-	ASSRAAGGETQY
TRBV7-2	-	ASSLVTGPIYGYT
TRBV30	TRBD2	AWIGAGGIYNEQF
TRBV5-4	TRBD1	ASSLGTDYEQY
TRBV9	-	ASSVDREDEQF
TRBV9	TRBD1	ASSTRQGLHRNTIY
TRBV7-9	-	ASSLAYGADTQY
TRBV10-3	-	AISESKGLNYGYT
TRBV19	-	ASSITVGYLNEQF
TRBV7-9	TRBD1	ASSSTGTASYYEQY
TRBV30	-	AWSVQGNTEAF
TRBV7-9	-	ASSFGSGGPYEQY
TRBV7-9	-	ASMQGSTGELF
TRBV29-1	-	SVVAPGERTGELF
TRBV19	-	ATKGGGPSGELF